Described below is a single TCR beta chain sequence and its context. Its matching antigen is unknown. TCRdb processed the RT-PCR reads anew with MiXCR; each CDR3 protein has one entry. The table has about 500,000 distinct CDR3 sequences, approximately 15% seen once; the top ten hold less than 4%. This sample is drawn from a study of response to subunit inactivated influenza vaccine. The study, taken as a whole, reports: With each seasonal influenza vaccination, the authors suggested, few new T cells are recruited.

Sequences were derived from CD4+ T cells sorted from PBMCs, sampled around 25 months after vaccination. This TCR derives from a man aged 50 to 69 who received an inactivated influenza vaccine.

This chain's CDR3 is CASIPNPHPDGWTGELFF. DNA for the CDR3: TGTGCCAGCATCCCAAACCCCCACCCCGATGGATGGACCGGGGAGCTGTTTTTT. This chain uses TRBV21-1 with TRBJ2-2; TRBD1 is the table's D call and was not checked against the DNA. TRBV21-1 is flagged as a pseudogene. This CDR3 is 18 amino acids long.